This T cell receptor beta chain was sequenced in a study of CD8+ T cells in alopecia areata listed by TCRdb under 2018. Study-wide context: The study used high-throughput TCRbeta sequencing to examine T cell clonal expansion in alopecia areata, in both the C3H/HeJ mouse model and human patients. On the human side, TCRbeta sequencing was run on scalp tissue and on sorted CD4+ and CD8+ peripheral blood T cells from healthy controls and from alopecia areata patients with either patchy or totalis/universalis disease. Scalp clonality was compared across normal scalp (n=4), patchy alopecia areata scalp (n=8), and alopecia totalis/universalis scalp (n=8). RNA was obtained with the PAXgene miRNA kit for fixed scalp, the miRNeasy kit for PBMCs, and the RNeasy kit for mouse skin. Amplification of TCRbeta CDR3 regions was done by immunoSEQ multiplex PCR using 35 Vbeta forward primers and 13 Jbeta reverse primers.

With regard to this clone: Which antigen it targets is not known. No base quality information exists; no much larger clone differs at one position.

The library was produced with the immunoSEQ multiplex PCR assay. RNA was extracted from all samples and reverse transcribed into cDNA, which served as template for TCR sequencing. First-strand cDNA was synthesized using SuperScript III with a 2:1 mix of oligo-dT and random hexamers. A synthetic immune receptor repertoire was used to measure amplification bias, and any remaining bias was corrected computationally. From the authors' description of their analysis: Raw reads were preprocessed to remove errors, and CDR3 was defined by IMGT conventions from the conserved cysteine to phenylalanine. Clonality was computed by normalizing Shannon entropy by log2 of the number of productive unique TCRs and subtracting the result from 1. CD4 or CD8 identity of scalp clones was inferred by cross-referencing scalp TCRbeta sequences with sorted blood CD4 and CD8 repertoires. TCRdb stores this immuneACCESS table with in-frame sequences only. Part of the clones is absent; in the studies checked, under half of the shortfall reflects unresolved V genes, and no reason is known for the rest. Clone size and the V and J calls come from that table; the DNA yielded D and trimming. The sample contains 90,000 to 130,000 clones, 59% of them found a single time. About 20% of the sample rests with the top ten.

PBMCs were isolated by density centrifugation and stained for CD3, CD4 and CD8, after which CD4+ and CD8+ T cells were sorted on a FACSAria. Scalp biopsies and blood samples were obtained from unaffected controls. Spanning cysteine to phenylalanine, the CDR3 consists of 14 amino acids. Just CDR3 DNA is preserved here, 42 bases in frame from base 1. Deletion took 3 bases off V and 0 bases off J, with a span of 10 bases between the germline ends. According to the germline V gene, CDR1 reads SGHDT and CDR2 reads YYEEEE. Findings and caveats that apply to the study as a whole: Compared with normal scalp, lesional scalp had higher clonality and more expanded CD8+ clones, particularly in alopecia totalis/universalis, a pattern that suggests antigenic drive. Unlike mouse skin, which is dominated by gammadelta T cells, normal human skin has resident alphabeta T cells that are also sequenced, and this complicates analysis of the scalp TCR repertoire. Shared TCR sequences between patients were less evident than in mice, which may be partly attributable to HLA diversity in the patient population.

The sample taken for sequencing was CD8+ T cells sorted from blood. The rearrangement joined TRBV5-6 to TRBJ2-7; possibly the D gene is TRBD1, per 7 matching bases. This TCR derives from a human donor in good health. The DNA sequence is given as TGTGCCAGCAGCTGGAGGGACAGCTCCTACGAGCAGTACTTC. Its coded protein is CASSWRDSSYEQYF.